This T cell receptor beta chain is drawn from a study of T-cell reconstitution after alpha-beta-depleted transplantation in children. For TCRbeta, the library was prepared with unique molecular identifiers. MiXCR, applied by TCRdb to the PCR reads, yields one record per CDR3 protein. The sample contains a few hundred thousand distinct CDR3 sequences, 25% to 30% of which appear only once. The sequenced sample was PBMCs, obtained before TCRalphabeta/CD19-depleted stem cell transplant. This TCR came from a boy under three years old with Wiskott-Aldrich syndrome, due to receive a stem cell transplant.

The CDR3 protein is CASSLSRVAPGELFF. The CDR3 coding sequence is TGTGCCAGCAGTTTAAGTCGAGTAGCTCCCGGGGAGCTGTTTTTT. The chain is built from TRBV28 and TRBJ2-2; no firm D call. The CDR3 length is 15 residues. Germline CDR1 reads MDHEN; CDR2 reads SYDVKM. Trimming left V 2 bases short and J 6 bases short, with 13 bases between.